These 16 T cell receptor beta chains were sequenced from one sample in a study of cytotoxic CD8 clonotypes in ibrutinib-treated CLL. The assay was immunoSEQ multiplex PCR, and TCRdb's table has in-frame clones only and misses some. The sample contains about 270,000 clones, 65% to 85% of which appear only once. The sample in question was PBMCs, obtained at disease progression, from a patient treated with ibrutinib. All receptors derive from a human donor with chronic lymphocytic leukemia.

This chain's CDR3 is CASSVAARGALGEQYF. CDR3 DNA sequence: TGTGCCAGCAGCGTAGCCGCGCGGGGGGCCCTGGGGGAGCAGTACTTC. The chain is built from TRBV9 and TRBJ2-7; 8 bases are a match to TRBD2. This CDR3 is built from 16 residues. CDR1 SGDLS and CDR2 YYNGEE come from the germline V gene. The trim removed 0 bases at V and 7 bases at J, leaving 12 bases unmatched.

CDR3 loop: CASSVGGSGSSYEQYF. In nucleotides, the CDR3 is TGTGCCAGCAGCGTAGGCGGTAGCGGAAGCTCCTACGAGCAGTACTTC. The chain has TRBV9 and TRBJ2-7, with TRBD2 as a possible D gene (6 bases). V lost 0 bases and J lost 0, with 13 bases in between. Germline V CDR1 and CDR2: SGDLS, YYNGEE. The CDR3 consists of 16 residues.

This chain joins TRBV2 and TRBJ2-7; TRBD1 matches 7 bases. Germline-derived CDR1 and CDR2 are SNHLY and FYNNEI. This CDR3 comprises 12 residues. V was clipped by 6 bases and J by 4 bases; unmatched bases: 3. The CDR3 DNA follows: TGTGCCAGCAGAAGACAGGGTTACGAGCAGTACTTC. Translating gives CASRRQGYEQYF. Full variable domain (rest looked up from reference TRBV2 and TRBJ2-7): EPEVTQTPSHQVTQMGQEVILRCVPISNHLYFYWYRQILGQKVEFLVSFYNNEISEKSEIFDDQFSVERPDGSNFTLKIRSTKLEDSAMYFCASRRQGYEQYFGPGTRLTVT.

DNA of the CDR3: TGCGCCAGCAGTCGTTTAGGGAGCTCCTACGAGCAGTACTTC. Translating it yields CASSRLGSSYEQYF. The chain carries TRBV4-1 and TRBJ2-7; the D gene is possibly TRBD2 (5 bases). V dropped 6 bases and J dropped 0 bases, with 12 bases sitting between them. CDR3 length: 14 amino acids. Germline lookup yields CDR1 MGHRA and CDR2 YSYEKL.

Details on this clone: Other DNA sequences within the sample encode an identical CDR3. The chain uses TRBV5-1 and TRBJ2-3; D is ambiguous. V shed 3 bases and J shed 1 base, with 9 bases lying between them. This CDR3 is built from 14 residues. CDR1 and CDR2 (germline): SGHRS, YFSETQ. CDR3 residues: CASSSRTGTDTQYF. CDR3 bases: TGCGCCAGCAGCTCACGGACGGGCACAGATACGCAGTATTTT.

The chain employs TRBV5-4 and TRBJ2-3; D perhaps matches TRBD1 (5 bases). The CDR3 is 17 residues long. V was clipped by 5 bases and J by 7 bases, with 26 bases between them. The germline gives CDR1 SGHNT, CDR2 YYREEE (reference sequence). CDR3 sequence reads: CASRSRQGRTDSYTQYF. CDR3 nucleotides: TGTGCCAGCAGGTCTCGTCAGGGTAGGACCGACTCCTATACGCAGTATTTT.

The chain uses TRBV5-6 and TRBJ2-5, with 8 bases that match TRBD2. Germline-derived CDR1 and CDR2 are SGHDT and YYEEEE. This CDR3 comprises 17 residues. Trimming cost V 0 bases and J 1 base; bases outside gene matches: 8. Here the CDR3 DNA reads TGTGCCAGCAGCTTGGTTGGGGCGGGAGGTCGCCAAGAGACCCAGTACTTC. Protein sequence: CASSLVGAGGRQETQYF. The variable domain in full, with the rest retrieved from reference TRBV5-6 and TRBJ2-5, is DAGVTQSPTHLIKTRGQQVTLRCSPKSGHDTVSWYQQALGQGPQFIFQYYEEEERQRGNFPDRFSGHQFPNYSSELNVNALLLGDSALYLCASSLVGAGGRQETQYFGPGTRLLVL.

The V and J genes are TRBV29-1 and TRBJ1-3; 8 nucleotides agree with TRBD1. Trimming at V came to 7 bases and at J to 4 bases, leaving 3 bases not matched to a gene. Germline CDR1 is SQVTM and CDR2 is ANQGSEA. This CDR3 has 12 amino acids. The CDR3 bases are TGCAGCGGCAGGGGGCGGGGAAACACCATATATTTT. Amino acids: CSGRGRGNTIYF.

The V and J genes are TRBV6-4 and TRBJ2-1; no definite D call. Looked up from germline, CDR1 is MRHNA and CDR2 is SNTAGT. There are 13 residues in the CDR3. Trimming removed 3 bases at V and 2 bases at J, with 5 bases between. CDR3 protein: CASSETPYNEQFF. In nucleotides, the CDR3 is TGTGCCAGCAGTGAAACACCCTACAATGAGCAGTTCTTC.

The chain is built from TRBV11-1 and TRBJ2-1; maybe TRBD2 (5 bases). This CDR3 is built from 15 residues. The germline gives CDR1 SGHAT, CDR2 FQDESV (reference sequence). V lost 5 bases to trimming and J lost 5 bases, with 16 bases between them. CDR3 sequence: CASSPEGLGNNEQFF. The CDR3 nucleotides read TGTGCCAGCAGCCCCGAGGGCCTGGGCAACAATGAGCAGTTCTTC.

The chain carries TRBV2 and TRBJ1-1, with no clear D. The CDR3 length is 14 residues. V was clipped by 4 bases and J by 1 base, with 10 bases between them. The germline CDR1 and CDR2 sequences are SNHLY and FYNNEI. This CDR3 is CASSVGRQNTEAFF. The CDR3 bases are TGTGCCAGCAGTGTTGGGCGGCAGAACACTGAAGCTTTCTTT.

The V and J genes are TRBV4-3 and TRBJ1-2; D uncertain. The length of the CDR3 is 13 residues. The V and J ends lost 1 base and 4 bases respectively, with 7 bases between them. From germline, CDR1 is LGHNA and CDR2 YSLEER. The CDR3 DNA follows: TGCGCCAGCAGCCAAGTCCAGGCCTATGGCTACACCTTC. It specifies CASSQVQAYGYTF.

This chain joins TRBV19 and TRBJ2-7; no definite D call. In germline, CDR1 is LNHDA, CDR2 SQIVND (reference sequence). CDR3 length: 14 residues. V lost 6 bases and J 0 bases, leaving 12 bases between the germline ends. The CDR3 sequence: CASRIRESSYEQYF. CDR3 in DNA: TGTGCCAGTAGGATAAGGGAAAGCTCCTACGAGCAGTACTTC.

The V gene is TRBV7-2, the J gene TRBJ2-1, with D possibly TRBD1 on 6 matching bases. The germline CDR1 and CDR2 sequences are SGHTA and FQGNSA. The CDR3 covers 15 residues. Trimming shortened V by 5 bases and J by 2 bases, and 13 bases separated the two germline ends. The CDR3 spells CASSRARGAYNEQFF. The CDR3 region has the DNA TGTGCCAGCAGCCGCGCCAGGGGAGCCTACAATGAGCAGTTCTTC.

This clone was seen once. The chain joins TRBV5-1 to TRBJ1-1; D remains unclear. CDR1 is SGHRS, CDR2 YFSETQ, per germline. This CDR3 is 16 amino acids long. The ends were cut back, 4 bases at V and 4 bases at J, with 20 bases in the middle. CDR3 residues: CASSLGRTPRGTEAFF. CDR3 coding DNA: TGCGCCAGCAGCCTTGGCCGGACCCCGCGTGGCACTGAAGCTTTCTTT.

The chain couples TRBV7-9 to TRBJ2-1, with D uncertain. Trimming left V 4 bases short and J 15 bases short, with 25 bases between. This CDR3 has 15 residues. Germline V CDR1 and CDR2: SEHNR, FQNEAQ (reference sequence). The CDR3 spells CASSSVWAESPHAFF. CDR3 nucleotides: TGTGCCAGCAGCTCCGTTTGGGCCGAGAGCCCCCATGCGTTCTTC.